The T cell receptor beta chain described here comes from a study of blood T cell repertoires in COVID-19. Study in general: COVID-19 samples collected from the United States, Italy and Spain covered acute and convalescent phases.

The length of the CDR3 is 12 residues. With V trimmed by 6 bases and J by 4 bases, 0 bases remained unmatched. Germline loops: CDR1 LNHDA, CDR2 SQIVND (reference sequence). This clone was found once. Other DNA variants within this sample encode the same CDR3. Assay used: immunoSEQ multiplex PCR; TCRdb lists only in-frame clones, some missing. The repertoire holds under 200,000 clones, with 88% as singletons. The sequencing input was peripheral blood. This rearrangement joins TRBV19 to TRBJ1-1; 9 bases are shared with TRBD1. The receptor was isolated from a man aged 35 to 55 with active or convalescent COVID-19. Here the CDR3 reads CASRTGGTEAFF. The CDR3 DNA reads as TGTGCCAGTAGGACAGGGGGCACTGAAGCTTTCTTT.